Listed below are T cell receptor beta chains from one sample, sequenced in a study of blood T cell dynamics during melanoma immunotherapy. Some clones are missing from TCRdb's copy, which holds only in-frame ones; the method was immunoSEQ multiplex PCR. The sample contains about 5,000 clones, roughly 86% of which appear only once. Here the sequenced sample was blood, taken from a patient treated with checkpoint blockade. The receptor set was obtained from a human donor with melanoma. The CDR3 runs from the conserved cysteine through the conserved F or W. A D gene is named only where the DNA matches it firmly. Not all rows give a size; the values are once, few, many and, for expanded clones, a class.

>TRBV6-5|TRBJ2-7|.|TRBD2
TGTGCCAGCACCAGCGTGGGGCTAGCGGGAGAGCAGTACTTC
CASTSVGLAGEQYF
>TRBV5-4|TRBJ2-5|.|.
TGTGCCAGCAGCCCCACTCTTGATCCTGCGGAGACCCAGTACTTC
CASSPTLDPAETQYF
>TRBV9|TRBJ1-2|.|TRBD1
TGTGCCAGCTGCGCAGGACAGGGAGTGGACTATGGCTACACCTTC
CASCAGQGVDYGYTF
>TRBV7-9|TRBJ2-1|.|.
TGTGCCAGCAGCTTAAATTTAATCGACGGAACCTACAATGAGCAGTTCTTC
CASSLNLIDGTYNEQFF
>TRBV7-9|TRBJ2-5|.|.
TGTGCCAGCAGCCTCTGGGTTCGAGAGACCCAGTACTTC
CASSLWVRETQYF
>TRBV13|TRBJ2-5|.|TRBD1
TGTGCCAGCAGCCCCCGGACAGGGAAGTATGAAGAGACCCAGTACTTC
CASSPRTGKYEETQYF
>TRBV19|TRBJ2-1|.|TRBD2
TGTGCCAGTAGTAACAGACTAGCGGGAGGGCCGCATTACAATGAGCAGTTCTTC
CASSNRLAGGPHYNEQFF
>TRBV7-3|TRBJ2-2|.|.
TGTGCCAGCTCATCCACCCTTCGGGGGGAGCTGTTTTTT
CASSSTLRGELFF
>TRBV18|TRBJ1-5|.|TRBD1
TGTGCCAGCTCACGCCAGGGGGCCGGTCAGCCCCAGCATTTT
CASSRQGAGQPQHF
>TRBV5-1|TRBJ2-2|.|TRBD2
TGCGCCAGCAGCTTGGGTACTAGCGGCTTCACCGGGGAGCTGTTTTTT
CASSLGTSGFTGELFF
>TRBV7-9|TRBJ2-7|once|TRBD2
TGTGCCAGCAGCTCCGGGAGGGCCTACGAGCAGTACTTC
CASSSGRAYEQYF
>TRBV10-3|TRBJ1-1|.|TRBD1
TGTGCCATCAACCCGGGACAGGGAGGAACTGAAGCTTTCTTT
CAINPGQGGTEAFF
>TRBV27|TRBJ2-5|.|.
TGTGCCAGCAGTTTATCTGGGGAGACCCAGTACTTC
CASSLSGETQYF
>TRBV25-1|TRBJ1-1|few|TRBD1
TGTGCCACCCACAGGGGAGAGGGCACTGAAGCTTTCTTT
CATHRGEGTEAFF
>TRBV19|TRBJ1-1|.|TRBD1
TGTGCCAGTAGTCCCCAAGACAGGGCTGATGAAGCTTTCTTT
CASSPQDRADEAFF
>TRBV10-1|TRBJ1-6|.|TRBD1
TGCGCCAGCATAACAGGGGGTTCACCCCTCCACTTT
CASITGGSPLHF
>TRBV27|TRBJ2-1|.|.
TGTGCCAGCAGGCCGACAGTTGCCTGGGGGAATGAGCAGTTCTTC
CASRPTVAWGNEQFF
>TRBV15|TRBJ1-5|.|.
TGTGCCACCAGCAGGGGGAAGGATCAGCCCCAGCATTTT
CATSRGKDQPQHF
>TRBV19|TRBJ2-2|.|.
TGTGCCAGTAGTATATGGACCACCCGACCCGGGGAGCTGTTTTTT
CASSIWTTRPGELFF
>TRBV5-1|TRBJ2-3|.|.
TGCGCCAGCAGCTTATTGCAGGACACAGATACGCAGTATTTT
CASSLLQDTDTQYF
>TRBV4-1|TRBJ1-2|.|.
TGCGCCAGCAGCCAAGATACCGGGAGGGCGTGGGGCTACACCTTC
CASSQDTGRAWGYTF
>TRBV19|TRBJ2-7|.|.
TGTGCCAGTAGTCTTCGGGCCCCCTACGAGCAGTACTTC
CASSLRAPYEQYF
>TRBV18|TRBJ1-2|.|.
TGTGCCAGCTCACCACGGCAGGGAGAAGGGAATGGCTACACCTTC
CASSPRQGEGNGYTF
>TRBV28|TRBJ2-7|.|TRBD1
TGTGCCAGCAGGGACAGGGACTCCTACGAGCAGTACTTC
CASRDRDSYEQYF
>TRBV5-4|TRBJ2-3|.|.
TGTGCCAGCAGCTTGGGAGTGGTTTGGGGGGATACAGATACGCAGTATTTT
CASSLGVVWGDTDTQYF
>TRBV10-3|TRBJ2-7|.|TRBD1
TGTGCCATAGGGGTAGGGCAGGGGGCTTACGAGCAGTACTTC
CAIGVGQGAYEQYF
>TRBV7-8|TRBJ1-6|.|.
TGTGCCAGCAGCTTAGAGGCGGTCGGTAATTCACCCCTCCACTTT
CASSLEAVGNSPLHF
>TRBV6-6|TRBJ1-1|few|.
TGTGCCAGCAGTTACTCGCAGGGTTATGAAGCTTTCTTT
CASSYSQGYEAFF
>TRBV2|TRBJ2-7|.|.
TGTGCCAGCAGTGAGGGAACCAACTCGGACGAGCAGTACTTC
CASSEGTNSDEQYF
>TRBV4-3|TRBJ2-1|.|TRBD2
TGCGCCAGCAGCCAAGGTTCTAGCGGGAGCCCAAATGAGCAGTTCTTC
CASSQGSSGSPNEQFF
>TRBV6-1|TRBJ1-2|.|.
TGTGCCAGCAGGGCCTTGGGGGGCTATGGCTACACCTTC
CASRALGGYGYTF
>TRBV7-9|TRBJ2-1|.|TRBD2
TGTGCCAGCAGCCACCGGAGCGGGAGGGCCCTCAATGAGCAGTTCTTC
CASSHRSGRALNEQFF
>TRBV7-8|TRBJ1-4|.|TRBD1
TGTGCCAGCAGCTTAGGGGACAGGGGGAATGAAAAACTGTTTTTT
CASSLGDRGNEKLFF